This T cell receptor beta chain came from a study of response to subunit inactivated influenza vaccine. General study results and limits: Each seasonal influenza vaccination recruits few new T cells, the authors suggested.

A single record per CDR3 protein comes from TCRdb applying MiXCR to the RT-PCR reads. This table holds just over 300,000 distinct CDR3 sequences, about 20% found once. This clonotype appeared a few times. Its specificity is unknown. This CDR3 region has 13 residues. Germline V CDR1 and CDR2: MNHEY, SMNVEV (reference sequence). V dropped 5 bases and J dropped 1 base, with 8 bases sitting between them. Sequenced here: PBMCs from blood, sampled approximately 20 months after vaccination. The chain joins TRBV27 to TRBJ1-1; D gene ambiguous. The clonotype originates from a man between 50 and 69 years old who received an inactivated influenza vaccine. CDR3 DNA sequence: TGTGCCAGCAGTATCAGCAAGAACACTGAAGCTTTCTTT. Its translation is CASSISKNTEAFF.